This passage covers 24 T cell receptor beta chains from one sample sequenced in a study of T-cell memory formation after mild COVID-19. In TCRdb, the 5' RACE reads were re-called with MiXCR into one record per CDR3 protein. In the table there are 180,000 or so distinct CDR3 sequences, roughly 12% of which are singletons. Sample: PBMCs or a T cell subset sorted from them (not recorded which). The receptor source for this set is a man between 18 and 35 years old who had mild COVID-19 (a few samples of this study predate the infection). Cell type and time point are not known.

This clonotype was recorded at least ten times. The chain has TRBV20-1 and TRBJ1-1; the D is unclear. The V end lost 0 bases, the J end lost 4 bases, and 12 bases lay between the germline ends. Germline V gene lookup returns CDR1 DFQATT and CDR2 SNEGSKA (reference sequence). The CDR3 length is 14 residues. CDR3 sequence (DNA): TGCAGTGCTAGAGATCGGGTTGGTACCACTGAAGCTTTCTTT. Translating it yields CSARDRVGTTEAFF.

This clonotype has ten or more counts. This rearrangement joins TRBV5-1 to TRBJ2-3, with 8 bases lining up with TRBD1. The junction had 7 bases not matched to a gene; V was cut back by 0 bases and J by 1 base. This CDR3 is built from 17 residues. The germline V gene encodes CDR1 SGHRS and CDR2 YFSETQ. The CDR3 protein is CASSLAPDRVGTDTQYF. CDR3 sequence (DNA): TGCGCCAGCAGCTTGGCCCCGGACAGGGTTGGCACAGATACGCAGTATTTT.

This clonotype was counted only a few times. This chain connects TRBV20-1 to TRBJ1-1; TRBD1 might be the D (6 bases). Deletions cut 1 base from V and 11 bases from J, with 14 bases between. From germline, CDR1 is DFQATT and CDR2 SNEGSKA (reference sequence). There are 12 residues in the CDR3. For the CDR3, the DNA is TGCAGTGCTAGAGGGCCCGGGGGCCGGGCTTTCTTT. Its translation: CSARGPGGRAFF.

This clonotype has more than one count but fewer than ten. The chain has TRBV7-2 and TRBJ2-5; maybe TRBD2 (6 bases). V was shortened by 6 bases and J by 7 bases, with 18 bases between the two germline ends. This CDR3 has 14 residues. From germline, CDR1 is SGHTA and CDR2 FQGNSA. CDR3 protein: CASSRTGGLGTQYF. The CDR3 DNA follows: TGTGCCAGCAGTCGGACTGGGGGGTTGGGGACCCAGTACTTC. Combining the CDR3 with reference TRBV7-2 and TRBJ2-5 gives the whole variable domain GAGVSQSPSNKVTEKGKDVELRCDPISGHTALYWYRQSLGQGLEFLIYFQGNSAPDKSGLPSDRFSAERTGGSVSTLTIQRTQQEDSAVYLCASSRTGGLGTQYFGPGTRLLVL.

The chain couples TRBV25-1 to TRBJ1-1; D is uncertain. The CDR3 runs to 13 residues. CDR1 and CDR2 (germline): MGHDK, SYGVNS. V lost 3 bases to trimming and J lost 1 base, with 6 bases between them. The CDR3 DNA sequence: TGTGCCAGCAGTGAGTGGGGGAACACTGAAGCTTTCTTT. Its protein is CASSEWGNTEAFF.

The chain uses TRBV12-3 or TRBV12-4 and TRBJ1-1; 8 positions match TRBD1. The CDR3 consists of 13 residues. J gave up 4 bases and V 6 bases, and 4 bases lay outside the gene matches. CDR3 nucleotides: TGTGCCAGCAGACCTGGGACAGGCACTGAAGCTTTCTTT. Translating gives CASRPGTGTEAFF.

In this sample, this clonotype turned up many times. The CDR3 nucleotides are TGTGCCAGCAGCTCCTCTAGCTGGAATGAGCAGTTCTTC. Amino acids: CASSSSSWNEQFF. This sequence joins TRBV7-2 and TRBJ2-1; tentatively, D is TRBD2 (5 bases). Germline V gene data show CDR1 as SGHTA and CDR2 as FQGNSA. The CDR3 is 13 residues long. Trimming pared 4 bases from V and 7 bases from J, leaving 11 bases between.

This clonotype was seen a handful of times. The rearrangement uses TRBV29-1 and TRBJ2-2, with D unclear. This CDR3 has 14 amino acids. Per the germline V gene, CDR1 is SQVTM and CDR2 is ANQGSEA. The V and J ends lost 7 bases and 6 bases respectively, with 18 bases between them. CDR3 nucleotides: TGCAGCGCCTCCCGGCAAAGAGAGTCCGGGGAGCTGTTTTTT. Its protein product is CSASRQRESGELFF.

The genes are TRBV5-1 and TRBJ1-2, with D unclear. Trimming shortened V by 3 bases and J by 0 bases, and 9 bases separated the two germline ends. The CDR3 covers 14 residues. Germline V gives CDR1 SGHRS, CDR2 YFSETQ. This chain's CDR3 is CASSYPGANYGYTF. In DNA form, the CDR3 reads TGCGCCAGCAGCTACCCCGGGGCTAACTATGGCTACACCTTC.

The rearrangement joins TRBV20-1 to TRBJ2-3; D is undetermined. This CDR3 comprises 14 residues. From germline, CDR1 is DFQATT and CDR2 SNEGSKA (reference sequence). Between the trimmed V and J ends, which lost 5 bases and 0 bases, there was a span of 12 bases. The CDR3 nucleotides are TGCAGTGCTGAAGCTCCACTTAGCACAGATACGCAGTATTTT. Protein: CSAEAPLSTDTQYF.

This clonotype appeared a few times. The chain carries TRBV5-1 and TRBJ1-6, with D unresolved. Per germline, CDR1 SGHRS and CDR2 YFSETQ. This CDR3 region has 15 residues. Trimming cost V 2 bases and J 6 bases, with 12 bases left between them. The CDR3 loop is CASSLQGESNSPLHF. Written as DNA, the CDR3 is TGCGCCAGCAGCTTACAAGGAGAGAGTAATTCACCCCTCCACTTT. Together with reference TRBV5-1 and TRBJ1-6, the CDR3 gives the full variable domain: KAGVTQTPRYLIKTRGQQVTLSCSPISGHRSVSWYQQTPGQGLQFLFEYFSETQRNKGNFPGRFSGRQFSNSRSEMNVSTLELGDSALYLCASSLQGESNSPLHFGNGTRLTVT.

In its sample, this clonotype was seen a few times. This chain joins TRBV7-2 and TRBJ1-2, with D possibly TRBD1 on 5 matching bases. Germline V gives CDR1 SGHTA, CDR2 FQGNSA. This CDR3 comprises 12 residues. V lost 3 bases and J lost 4, with 6 bases in between. The CDR3 sequence: CASSFDSYGYTF. The CDR3 nucleotides read TGTGCCAGCAGCTTCGACAGCTATGGCTACACCTTC.

At least ten counts were recorded for this clonotype. V is TRBV5-1 and J is TRBJ2-1, with D unclear. CDR1 is SGHRS, CDR2 YFSETQ, per germline. The CDR3 is made up of 14 amino acids. Deletions cut 4 bases from V and 4 bases from J, with 12 bases between. This CDR3 is CASSLEIPYNEQFF. The DNA of the CDR3 is TGCGCCAGCAGCCTTGAGATACCTTACAATGAGCAGTTCTTC.

J is TRBJ2-5 and V is TRBV5-1; D remains unclear. V was pared by 0 bases and J by 5 bases, with 8 bases between. Germline-derived CDR1 and CDR2 are SGHRS and YFSETQ. There are 13 residues in the CDR3. For the CDR3, the DNA is TGCGCCAGCAGCTTGGAGGTGGCGGAGACCCAGTACTTC. Translating gives CASSLEVAETQYF.

This chain uses TRBV3-1 with TRBJ2-1; a weak D match, TRBD2 (6 bases). Germline V gene lookup returns CDR1 LGHDT and CDR2 YNNKEL (reference sequence). There are 14 residues in the CDR3. The V and J ends lost 4 bases and 4 bases respectively, with 11 bases between them. Written as DNA, the CDR3 is TGTGCCAGCAGCCCCCGCGGGATGTACAATGAGCAGTTCTTC. Translating it yields CASSPRGMYNEQFF.

The table lists this clonotype with a few counts. The V gene is TRBV20-1, the J gene TRBJ1-5; no reliable D call. CDR1 is DFQATT, CDR2 SNEGSKA, per germline (reference sequence). V lost 0 bases, J lost 0 bases, and 6 bases lay in between. This CDR3 contains 14 residues. CDR3 nucleotides: TGCAGTGCTAGAGAAGGCGATAGCAATCAGCCCCAGCATTTT. Translating gives CSAREGDSNQPQHF.

This clonotype was seen a handful of times. This sequence joins TRBV20-1 and TRBJ1-5, with a weak D call TRBD1 (5 bases). This CDR3 has 16 amino acids. Trimming took 1 base from V and 4 from J, leaving 17 bases between them. The germline V gene has CDR1 DFQATT and CDR2 SNEGSKA (reference sequence). This CDR3 reads CSARGPWGRDNQPQHF. The CDR3 region has the DNA TGCAGTGCTAGAGGTCCGTGGGGCAGAGATAATCAGCCCCAGCATTTT.

This chain uses TRBV10-2 with TRBJ2-1; D uncertain. CDR1 is WSHSY and CDR2 is SAAADI in the germline V gene. The CDR3 has 14 residues. V lost 3 bases to trimming and J lost 8 bases, with 14 bases between them. CDR3 DNA: TGCGCCAGCAGTGATATAGTTCAGAACGATGAGCAGTTCTTC. Translating gives CASSDIVQNDEQFF.

This clonotype has more than one count but fewer than ten. The chain employs TRBV6-5 and TRBJ1-1; tentative D call: TRBD1 (5 bases). This CDR3 has 12 residues. Trimming stripped 9 bases from V and 5 bases from J, with 13 bases between. Germline V gene data show CDR1 as MNHEY and CDR2 as SVGAGI. CDR3 sequence: CASRGAYTEAFF. The CDR3 coding sequence is TGTGCCAGTCGTGGGGCTTATACTGAAGCTTTCTTT.

This clonotype has just a few counts. The CDR3 DNA follows: TGCGCCAGCAGCCAAGGACAGGAAAGGGAGACCCAGTACTTC. Translating gives CASSQGQERETQYF. V and J are TRBV5-1 and TRBJ2-5; TRBD1 matches at 7 bases. This CDR3 has 14 residues. Germline-derived CDR1 and CDR2 are SGHRS and YFSETQ. With 4 bases clipped from V and 5 bases from J, the junction kept 8 bases outside the gene matches.

J is TRBJ2-7 and V is TRBV18; 9 bases are a match to TRBD1. Germline V gene sequence: CDR1 KGHSH, CDR2 LQKENI. V shed 3 bases and J 2 bases; nucleotides not matched to a gene: 2. This CDR3 is 14 amino acids long. In DNA form, the CDR3 reads TGTGCCAGCTCACCCGGACAGGGGCCCTACGAGCAGTACGTC. It is translated as CASSPGQGPYEQYV.

This clonotype came up a few times. The V call is TRBV20-1, the J call TRBJ1-5; D gene uncertain. With 4 bases removed from V and 4 bases from J, the gap between germline ends came to 11 bases. The germline CDR1 and CDR2 sequences are DFQATT and SNEGSKA (reference sequence). The CDR3 has 13 amino acids. The CDR3, as DNA: TGCAGTGCTAATATTGACGGGAATCAGCCCCAGCATTTT. Its protein is CSANIDGNQPQHF.

V gene TRBV2 combines with J gene TRBJ2-5; 11 bases are shared with TRBD1. The CDR3 length is 15 residues. The junction had 7 bases not matched to a gene; V was cut back by 6 bases and J by 4 bases. Germline CDR1 and CDR2: SNHLY and FYNNEI. Here the CDR3 DNA reads TGTGCCAGCAGCGCCGGGACAGGGGGTAGAGAGACCCAGTACTTC. It translates to CASSAGTGGRETQYF.

The CDR3 DNA follows: TGTGCCAGCAGACTGGGCAGGGGTGGAAATCAGCCCCAGCATTTT. This sequence encodes CASRLGRGGNQPQHF. The chain has TRBV6-4 and TRBJ1-5; D is possibly TRBD1 (6 bases). V shed 6 bases and J shed 4 bases, with 16 bases lying between them. This CDR3 has 15 residues. Germline CDR1 and CDR2: MRHNA and SNTAGT.